This TCR beta chain stems from a study of T cell responses to AZD1222 COVID-19 vaccine. Study summary: Timing groups of about 4 and about 12 weeks for second doses were pooled.

This clone was observed once. Germline lookup yields CDR1 KGHDR and CDR2 SFDVKD. The CDR3 covers 13 residues. V lost 3 bases and J lost 9, with 13 bases in between. This table comes from immunoSEQ multiplex PCR, and its TCRdb copy is limited to in-frame clones, with some not included. The repertoire holds around 260,000 clones, with approximately 93% as singletons. This specimen was peripheral blood, taken on day 0 of AZD1222 vaccination. The chain is built from TRBV24-1 and TRBJ1-1; no reliable D call. The source of this sequence is an adult in good health. This chain's CDR3 is CATSDNANIQAFF. CDR3 DNA: TGTGCCACCAGTGATAACGCAAACATCCAAGCTTTCTTT.